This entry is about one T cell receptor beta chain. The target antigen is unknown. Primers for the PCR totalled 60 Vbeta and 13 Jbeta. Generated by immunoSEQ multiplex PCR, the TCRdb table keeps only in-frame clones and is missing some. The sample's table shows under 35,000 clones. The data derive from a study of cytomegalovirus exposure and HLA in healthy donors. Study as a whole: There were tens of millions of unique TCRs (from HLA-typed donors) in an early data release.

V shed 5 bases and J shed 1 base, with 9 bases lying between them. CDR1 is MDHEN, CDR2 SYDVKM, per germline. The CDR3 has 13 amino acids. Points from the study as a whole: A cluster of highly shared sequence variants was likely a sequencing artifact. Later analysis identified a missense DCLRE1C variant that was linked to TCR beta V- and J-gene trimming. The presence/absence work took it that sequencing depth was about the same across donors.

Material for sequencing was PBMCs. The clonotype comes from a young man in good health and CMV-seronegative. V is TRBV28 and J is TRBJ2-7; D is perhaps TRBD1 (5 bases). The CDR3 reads CASSLGESYEQYF. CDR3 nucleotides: TGTGCCAGCAGTCTAGGGGAATCCTACGAGCAGTACTTC.